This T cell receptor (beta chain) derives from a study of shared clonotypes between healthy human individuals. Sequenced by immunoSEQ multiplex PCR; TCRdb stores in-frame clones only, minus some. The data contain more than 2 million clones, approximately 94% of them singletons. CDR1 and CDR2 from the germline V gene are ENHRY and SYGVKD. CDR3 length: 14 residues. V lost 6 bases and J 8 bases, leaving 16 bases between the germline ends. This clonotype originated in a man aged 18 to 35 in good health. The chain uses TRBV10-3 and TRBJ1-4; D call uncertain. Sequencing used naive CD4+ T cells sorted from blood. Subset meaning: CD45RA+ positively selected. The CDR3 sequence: CAIRPSQEGEKLFF. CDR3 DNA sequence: TGTGCCATCAGGCCCTCCCAGGAAGGGGAAAAACTGTTTTTT.